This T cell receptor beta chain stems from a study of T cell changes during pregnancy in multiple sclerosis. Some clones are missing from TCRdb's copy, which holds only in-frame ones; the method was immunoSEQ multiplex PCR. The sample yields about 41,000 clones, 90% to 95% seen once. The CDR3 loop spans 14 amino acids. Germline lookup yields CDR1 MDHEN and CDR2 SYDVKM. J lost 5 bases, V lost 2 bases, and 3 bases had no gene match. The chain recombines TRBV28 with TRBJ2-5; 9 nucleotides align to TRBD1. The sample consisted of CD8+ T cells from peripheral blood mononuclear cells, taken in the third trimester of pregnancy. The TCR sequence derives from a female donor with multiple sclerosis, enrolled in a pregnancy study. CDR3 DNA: TGTGCCAGCAGTTTACCTGGGACAGGGGAGACCCAGTACTTC. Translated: CASSLPGTGETQYF.